The T cell receptor (beta chain) described here comes from a study of T-cell memory formation after mild COVID-19. Researchers used 5'RACE with constant-segment primers to make TCR alpha and TCR beta cDNA libraries that carry sample barcodes and UMIs. TCRdb analysed the 5' RACE reads with MiXCR anew, one entry per CDR3 protein. The table records roughly 140,000 distinct CDR3 sequences, around 14% of them present only once. Trimming took 2 bases from V and 5 from J, leaving 9 bases between them. CDR1 MGHRA and CDR2 YSYEKL come from the germline V gene. The CDR3 length is 13 residues. This chain joins TRBV4-1 and TRBJ1-1; D remains unclear. The sequenced sample consisted of PBMCs or a T cell subset sorted from them (not recorded which). The TCR sequence derives from an adult woman who had mild COVID-19 (a few samples of this study predate the infection). Cell type and time point are not known. DNA for the CDR3: TGCGCCAGCAGCCAAATACCGGGAACTGAAGCTTTCTTT. It yields the protein CASSQIPGTEAFF.